The clone carrying this TCR beta chain has more than one count but fewer than ten. Its antigen is not known. This sample was taken from a study of beta chain features in type 1 diabetes. Study-level points and caveats: Junctions at VDJ sites from type 1 diabetes patients had fewer insertions and more deletions. Sampled from patients, naive, central memory and Treg TCRB repertoires appeared more similar than those sampled from healthy donors. Researchers report that Type 1 diabetes patients had moderately but significantly shorter TCRB CDR3s across all four CD4+ subsets.

Expressed TCRB transcripts were sequenced after all isolated RNA was converted to cDNA. Sequenced naive, central memory and regulatory T cell samples produced an average of about 3.6 million reads. Generated by immunoSEQ multiplex PCR, the TCRdb table keeps only in-frame clones and is missing some. This table holds about 260,000 clones, approximately 25% found once. Germline V lookup: CDR1 LNHNV, CDR2 YYDKDF (reference sequence). CDR3 length equals 13 residues. The V gene lost 8 bases and the J gene lost 0 bases, with 10 bases spanning the gap. Averaging roughly 110 mL, one heparinised blood draw was given by each donor.

Sequencing was carried out using naive CD4+ T cells from blood. The clonotype was recovered from a woman between 25 and 40 years old with type 1 diabetes. The rearrangement uses TRBV15 and TRBJ1-1, with D tentatively TRBD1 (5 bases). The CDR3 bases are TGTGCCACCGGACGGGGGATGAACACTGAAGCTTTCTTT. It specifies CATGRGMNTEAFF.